This T cell receptor beta chain derives from a study of shared T cell receptors in the human thymus. Germline lookup yields CDR1 MNHEY and CDR2 SVGAGI. The CDR3 is 15 residues long, counting both termini. Regarding this clone: Without the conserved terminal phenylalanine or tryptophan, this CDR3 likely stems from a read error. No DNA is shown, since the ends of the CDR3 on it are uncertain; the CDR3 is the one TCRdb lists.

The data were produced by immunoSEQ multiplex PCR, yet TCRdb's version contains in-frame clones alone and is incomplete. The data hold roughly 710,000 clones, with approximately 85% observed a single time. These data are also associated with another study on human thymus T cells. That paper states: The donor group consisted of healthy Finnish infants who were having corrective surgery for congenital heart defects. During corrective heart surgery, resections were taken, and the thymus tissue came from them. Thymic and blood repertoires seemed to favor certain V and J genes.

Sequenced material: thymocytes. The V gene is TRBV6-5, the J gene TRBJ1-3; the tabulated D call, TRBD1, remains unverified against the DNA. The receptor's source is a girl under two years old with a congenital heart defect. The CDR3 region is CASSYITGTGCKGWG.